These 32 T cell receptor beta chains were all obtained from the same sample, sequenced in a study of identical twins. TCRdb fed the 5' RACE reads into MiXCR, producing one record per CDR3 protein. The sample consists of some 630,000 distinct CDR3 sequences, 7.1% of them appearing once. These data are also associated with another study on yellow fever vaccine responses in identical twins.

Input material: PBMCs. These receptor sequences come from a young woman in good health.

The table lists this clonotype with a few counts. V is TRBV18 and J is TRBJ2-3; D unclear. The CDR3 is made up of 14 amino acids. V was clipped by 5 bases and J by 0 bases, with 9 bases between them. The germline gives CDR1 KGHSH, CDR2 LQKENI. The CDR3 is CASSNGGSTDTQYF. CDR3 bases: TGTGCCAGCTCAAATGGCGGTAGCACAGATACGCAGTATTTT.

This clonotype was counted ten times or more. The CDR3 region is CASSPEGAIPGELFF. CDR3 bases: TGTGCCAGCAGCCCAGAGGGGGCGATCCCCGGGGAGCTGTTTTTT. The chain is built from TRBV7-7 and TRBJ2-2, with 7 nucleotides matching TRBD1. The J segment lost 6 bases and the V segment lost 5 bases, leaving 9 bases of the junction unmatched. The CDR3 consists of 15 residues. In germline, CDR1 is SSHAT, CDR2 FNYEAQ (reference sequence). Together with reference TRBV7-7 and TRBJ2-2, the CDR3 gives the full variable domain: GAGVSQSPRYKVTKRGQDVTLRCDPISSHATLYWYQQALGQGPEFLTYFNYEAQPDKSGLPSDRFSAERPEGSISTLTIQRTEQRDSAMYRCASSPEGAIPGELFFGEGSRLTVL.

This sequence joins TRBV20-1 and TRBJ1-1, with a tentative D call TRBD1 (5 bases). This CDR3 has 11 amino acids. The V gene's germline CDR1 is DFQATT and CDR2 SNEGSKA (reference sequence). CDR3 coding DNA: TGCGGAGAGACAGTGAACACTGAAGCTTTCTTT. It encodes CGETVNTEAFF.

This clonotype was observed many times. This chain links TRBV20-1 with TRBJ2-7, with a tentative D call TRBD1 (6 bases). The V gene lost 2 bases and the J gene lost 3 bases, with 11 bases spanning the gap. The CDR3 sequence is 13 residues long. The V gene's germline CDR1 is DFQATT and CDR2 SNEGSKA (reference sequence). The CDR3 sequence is CSARYRESYEQYV. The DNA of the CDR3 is TGCAGTGCTAGATACAGGGAGAGCTACGAGCAGTACGTC.

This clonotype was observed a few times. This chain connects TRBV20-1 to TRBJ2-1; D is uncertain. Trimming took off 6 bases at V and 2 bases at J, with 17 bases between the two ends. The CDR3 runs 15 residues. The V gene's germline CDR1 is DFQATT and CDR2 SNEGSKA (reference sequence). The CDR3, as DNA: TGCAGTGCCCCCCTTTTGGGCCAGCCCTACAATGAGCAGTTCTTC. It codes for CSAPLLGQPYNEQFF.

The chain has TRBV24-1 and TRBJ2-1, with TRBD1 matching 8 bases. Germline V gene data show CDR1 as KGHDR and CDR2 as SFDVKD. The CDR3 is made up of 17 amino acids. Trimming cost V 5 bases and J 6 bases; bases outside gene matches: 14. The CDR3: CATSGRVETGVVNEQFF. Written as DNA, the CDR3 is TGTGCCACCAGTGGAAGAGTGGAGACAGGGGTGGTCAATGAGCAGTTCTTC.

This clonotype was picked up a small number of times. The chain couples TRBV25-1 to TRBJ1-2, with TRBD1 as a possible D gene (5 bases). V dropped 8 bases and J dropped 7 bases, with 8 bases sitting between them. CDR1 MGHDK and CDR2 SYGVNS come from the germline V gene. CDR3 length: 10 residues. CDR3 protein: CASGGSGYTF. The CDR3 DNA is TGTGCCAGCGGGGGGTCTGGCTACACCTTC.

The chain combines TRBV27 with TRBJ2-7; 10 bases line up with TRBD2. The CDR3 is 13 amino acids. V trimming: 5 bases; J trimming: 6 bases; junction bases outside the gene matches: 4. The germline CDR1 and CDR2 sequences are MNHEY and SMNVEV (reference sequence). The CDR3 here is CASSRLAGVEQYF. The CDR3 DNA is TGTGCCAGCAGTCGGCTAGCGGGAGTCGAGCAGTACTTC.

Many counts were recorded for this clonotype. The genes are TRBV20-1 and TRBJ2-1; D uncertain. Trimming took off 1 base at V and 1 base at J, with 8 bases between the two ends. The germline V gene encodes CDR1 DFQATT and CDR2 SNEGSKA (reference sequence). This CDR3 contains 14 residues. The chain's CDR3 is CSARGAVSYNEQFF. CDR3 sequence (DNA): TGCAGTGCTAGAGGGGCAGTATCCTACAATGAGCAGTTCTTC.

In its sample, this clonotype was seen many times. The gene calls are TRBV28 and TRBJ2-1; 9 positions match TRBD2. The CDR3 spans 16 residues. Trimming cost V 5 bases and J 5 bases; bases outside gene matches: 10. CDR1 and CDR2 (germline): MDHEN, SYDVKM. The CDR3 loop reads CASSPPGTSPDNEQFF. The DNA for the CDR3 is TGTGCCAGCAGTCCACCCGGGACTAGCCCGGACAATGAGCAGTTCTTC.

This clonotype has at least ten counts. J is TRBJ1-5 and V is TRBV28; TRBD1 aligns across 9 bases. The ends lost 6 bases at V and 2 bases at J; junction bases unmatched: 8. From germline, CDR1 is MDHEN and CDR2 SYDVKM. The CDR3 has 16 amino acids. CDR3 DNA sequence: TGTGCCAGCAGCACGGGGTGGACAGGGGGCAATCAGCCCCAGCATTTT. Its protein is CASSTGWTGGNQPQHF.

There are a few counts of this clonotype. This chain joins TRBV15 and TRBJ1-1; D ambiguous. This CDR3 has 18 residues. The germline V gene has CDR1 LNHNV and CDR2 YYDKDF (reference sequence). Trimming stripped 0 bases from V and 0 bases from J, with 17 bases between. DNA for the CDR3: TGTGCCACCAGCAGAGATGGAATGACAAGCCTTCTGAACACTGAAGCTTTCTTT. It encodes CATSRDGMTSLLNTEAFF.

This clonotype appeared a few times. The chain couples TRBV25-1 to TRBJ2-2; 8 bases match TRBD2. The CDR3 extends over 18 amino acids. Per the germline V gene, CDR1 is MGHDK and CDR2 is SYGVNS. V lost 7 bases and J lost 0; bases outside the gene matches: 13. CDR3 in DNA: TGTGCCAGCATAGGTTTCAAGCGGGGGACTTCGAACACCGGGGAGCTGTTTTTT. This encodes CASIGFKRGTSNTGELFF. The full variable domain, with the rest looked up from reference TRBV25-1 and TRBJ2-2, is EADIYQTPRYLVIGTGKKITLECSQTMGHDKMYWYQQDPGMELHLIHYSYGVNSTEKGDLSSESTVSRIRTEHFPLTLESARPSHTSQYLCASIGFKRGTSNTGELFFGEGSRLTVL.

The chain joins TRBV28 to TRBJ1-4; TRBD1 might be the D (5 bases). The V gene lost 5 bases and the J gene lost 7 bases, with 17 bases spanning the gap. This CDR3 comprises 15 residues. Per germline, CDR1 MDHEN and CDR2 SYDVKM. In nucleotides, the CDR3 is TGTGCCAGCAGTGGCCCGGGACGGAGGGGTGAAAAACTGTTTTTT. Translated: CASSGPGRRGEKLFF.

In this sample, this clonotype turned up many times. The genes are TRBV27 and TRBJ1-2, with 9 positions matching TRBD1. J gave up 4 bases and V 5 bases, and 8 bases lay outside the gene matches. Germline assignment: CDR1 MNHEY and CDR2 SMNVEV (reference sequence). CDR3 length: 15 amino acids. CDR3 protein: CASSIRTGAAYGYTF. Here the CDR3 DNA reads TGTGCCAGCAGTATACGGACAGGGGCGGCCTATGGCTACACCTTC.

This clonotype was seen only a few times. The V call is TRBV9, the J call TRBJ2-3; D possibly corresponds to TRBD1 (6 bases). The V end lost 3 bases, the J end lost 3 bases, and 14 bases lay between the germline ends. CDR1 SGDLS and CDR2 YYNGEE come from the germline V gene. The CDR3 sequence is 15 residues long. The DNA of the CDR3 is TGTGCCAGCAGCGAATCAGGGGTGGGTACAGATACGCAGTATTTT. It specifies CASSESGVGTDTQYF.

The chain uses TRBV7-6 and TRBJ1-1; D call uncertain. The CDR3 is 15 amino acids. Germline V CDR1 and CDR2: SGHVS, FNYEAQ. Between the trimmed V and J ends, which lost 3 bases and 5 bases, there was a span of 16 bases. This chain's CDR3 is CASSFPIDAVTEAFF. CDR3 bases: TGTGCCAGCAGCTTCCCGATCGATGCCGTAACTGAAGCTTTCTTT.

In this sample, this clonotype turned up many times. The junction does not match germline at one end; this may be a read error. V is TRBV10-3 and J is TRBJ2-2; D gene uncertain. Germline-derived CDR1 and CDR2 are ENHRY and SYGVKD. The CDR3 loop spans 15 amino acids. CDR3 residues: CAISEAGRNAGELFF. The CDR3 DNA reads TGTGCCATCAGTGAGGCAGGAAGGAACGCCGGGGAGCTGTTTTTT.

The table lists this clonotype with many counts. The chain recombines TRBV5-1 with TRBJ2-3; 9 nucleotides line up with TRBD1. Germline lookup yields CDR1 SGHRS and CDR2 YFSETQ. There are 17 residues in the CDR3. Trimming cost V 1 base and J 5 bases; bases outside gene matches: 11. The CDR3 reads CASSLRSARQGEDTQYF. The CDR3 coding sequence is TGCGCCAGCAGCTTGCGTAGTGCCCGACAGGGGGAAGATACGCAGTATTTT.

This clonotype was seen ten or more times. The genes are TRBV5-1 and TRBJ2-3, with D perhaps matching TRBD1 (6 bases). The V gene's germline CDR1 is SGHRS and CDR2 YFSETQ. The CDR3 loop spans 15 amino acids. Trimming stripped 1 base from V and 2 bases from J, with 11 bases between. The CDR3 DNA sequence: TGCGCCAGCAGCTTGTGGGGGCAGGACACAGATACGCAGTATTTT. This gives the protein CASSLWGQDTDTQYF.

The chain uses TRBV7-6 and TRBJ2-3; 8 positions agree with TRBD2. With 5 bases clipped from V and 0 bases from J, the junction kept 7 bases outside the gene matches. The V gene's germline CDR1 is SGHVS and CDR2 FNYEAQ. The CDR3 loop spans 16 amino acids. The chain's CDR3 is CASSPLAGDSTDTQYF. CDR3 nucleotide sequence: TGTGCCAGCAGCCCCCTAGCGGGCGACAGCACAGATACGCAGTATTTT.

CDR3 nucleotide sequence: TGTGCCAGCAGCCAACCCATCCGGGAGCGGGTGGCCTACGAGCAGTACGTC. Its protein product is CASSQPIRERVAYEQYV. The chain is built from TRBV14 and TRBJ2-7; the D gene is possibly TRBD2 (6 bases). The CDR3 totals 17 residues. Germline V gene data show CDR1 as SGHDN and CDR2 as FVKESK. The V end lost 2 bases, the J end lost 2 bases, and 19 bases lay between the germline ends.

DNA for the CDR3: TGCAGTGCACCGGAGGAGGGAGGCGGGGAGCTGTTTTTT. It codes for CSAPEEGGGELFF. This chain links TRBV20-1 with TRBJ2-2; D might be TRBD2 (6 bases). The CDR3 spans 13 residues. Germline CDR1 reads DFQATT; CDR2 reads SNEGSKA (reference sequence). Deletions cut 6 bases from V and 7 bases from J, with 15 bases between.

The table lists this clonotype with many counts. The CDR3, as DNA: TGCAGCGTTTTTCGCCCCGGGGCCAAAAACATTCAGTACTTC. Protein sequence: CSVFRPGAKNIQYF. The J gene is TRBJ2-4, the V gene TRBV29-1, with D hard to call. Germline assignment: CDR1 SQVTM and CDR2 ANQGSEA. This CDR3 has 14 amino acids. The V end lost 5 bases, the J end lost 1 base, and 12 bases lay between the germline ends. The full variable domain, in which reference TRBV29-1 and TRBJ2-4 provide the parts outside the CDR3, is SAVISQKPSRDICQRGTSLTIQCQVDSQVTMMFWYRQQPGQSLTLIATANQGSEATYESGFVIDKFPISRPNLTFSTLTVSNMSPEDSSIYLCSVFRPGAKNIQYFGAGTRLSVL.

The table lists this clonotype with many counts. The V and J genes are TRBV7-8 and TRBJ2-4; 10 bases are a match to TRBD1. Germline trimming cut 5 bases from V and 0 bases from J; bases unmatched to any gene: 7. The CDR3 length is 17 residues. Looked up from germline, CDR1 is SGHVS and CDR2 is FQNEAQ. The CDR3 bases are TGTGCCAGCAGCACGGGACAGGGGACCCTAGCCAAAAACATTCAGTACTTC. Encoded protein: CASSTGQGTLAKNIQYF.

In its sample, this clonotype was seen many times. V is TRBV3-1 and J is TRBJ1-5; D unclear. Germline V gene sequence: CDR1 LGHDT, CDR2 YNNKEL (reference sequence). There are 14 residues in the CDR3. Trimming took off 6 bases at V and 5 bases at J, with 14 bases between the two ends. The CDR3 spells CASSPSLWDQPQHF. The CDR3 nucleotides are TGTGCCAGCAGTCCCTCCCTATGGGATCAGCCCCAGCATTTT.

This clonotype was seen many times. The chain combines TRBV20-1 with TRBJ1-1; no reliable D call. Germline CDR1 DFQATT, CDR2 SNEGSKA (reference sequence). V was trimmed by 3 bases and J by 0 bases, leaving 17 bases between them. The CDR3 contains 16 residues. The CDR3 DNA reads TGCAGTGCTAGGAGCTCTTTGTGGGGTATGAACACTGAAGCTTTCTTT. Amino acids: CSARSSLWGMNTEAFF.

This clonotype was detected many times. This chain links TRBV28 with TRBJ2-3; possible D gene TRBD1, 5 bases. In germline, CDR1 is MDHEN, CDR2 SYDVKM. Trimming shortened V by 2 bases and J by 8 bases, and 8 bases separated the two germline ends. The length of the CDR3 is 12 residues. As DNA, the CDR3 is TGTGCCAGCAGTTTAGGCAGGGCTACGCAGTATTTT. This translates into CASSLGRATQYF.

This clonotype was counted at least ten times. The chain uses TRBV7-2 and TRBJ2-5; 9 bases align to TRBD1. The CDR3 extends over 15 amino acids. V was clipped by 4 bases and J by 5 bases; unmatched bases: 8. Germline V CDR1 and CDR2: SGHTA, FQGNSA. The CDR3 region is CASSYTGGALETQYF. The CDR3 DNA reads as TGTGCCAGCAGCTATACAGGGGGCGCGTTGGAGACCCAGTACTTC.

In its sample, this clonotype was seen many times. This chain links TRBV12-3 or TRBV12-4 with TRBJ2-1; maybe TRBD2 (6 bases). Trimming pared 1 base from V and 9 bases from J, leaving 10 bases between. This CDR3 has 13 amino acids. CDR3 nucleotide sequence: TGTGCCAGCAGTTTAGGGGACTTTGGTGAGCAGTTCTTC. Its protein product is CASSLGDFGEQFF.

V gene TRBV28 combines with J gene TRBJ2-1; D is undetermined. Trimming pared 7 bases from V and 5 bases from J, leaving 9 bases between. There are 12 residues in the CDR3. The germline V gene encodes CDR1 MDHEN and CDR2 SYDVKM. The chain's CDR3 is CASIGPHNEQFF. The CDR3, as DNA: TGTGCCAGCATTGGACCCCACAATGAGCAGTTCTTC.

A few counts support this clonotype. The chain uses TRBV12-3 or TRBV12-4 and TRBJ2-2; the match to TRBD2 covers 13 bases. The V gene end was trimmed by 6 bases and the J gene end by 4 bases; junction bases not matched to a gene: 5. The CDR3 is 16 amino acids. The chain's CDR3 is CASRRLAGGITGELFF. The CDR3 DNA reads TGTGCCAGCAGGAGACTAGCGGGAGGCATCACCGGGGAGCTGTTTTTT.